The clone carrying this TCR beta chain came up many times. Its antigen is as yet unknown. This sample is part of a study of human T cells and chemical hapten exposure. Study overall: On the upper back, patch tests were applied with 0.01% DPC and read at 6 days. Findings and caveats of the study: DPC sensitization produced no change in TCRs with frequency above 1 in 1000. Alopecia was present in the donors, so their immune response may differ from healthy people's.

MiXCR was run by TCRdb on the RACE reads, yielding one entry per CDR3 protein. Found here are approximately 370,000 distinct CDR3 sequences, approximately 5.8% of them singletons; the top ten hold around 8.8%. The time point is: pre-sensitization, week 0. The treatment denotes: therapeutic diphenylcyclopropenone sensitization with weekly scalp DPC. Looked up from germline, CDR1 is MNHEY and CDR2 is SVGAGI. Trimming left V 0 bases short and J 10 bases short, with 7 bases between. The CDR3 spans 13 residues. The sequence was obtained from a woman under 30 with alopecia areata. Some clones in this sample may be carry-over from other donors' samples. This material consisted of whole blood, taken in connection with sensitization to the hapten diphenylcyclopropenone (DPC). The V call is TRBV6-5, the J call TRBJ1-6; no clear D. CDR3 amino acids: CASSYSEGSPLHF. As DNA, the CDR3 is TGTGCCAGCAGTTACTCTGAAGGCTCACCCCTCCACTTT.